This T cell receptor beta chain was sequenced for a study of blood T cell repertoires in COVID-19. Authors' analysis steps: Nucleated cell counts were estimated from reference gene primer amplification. Data came from immunoSEQ multiplex PCR; TCRdb stores just in-frame clones and leaves some out. V and J calls and clone size are given by that table; D and trimming were obtained from the DNA. The sample lists about 160,000 clones, 70% to 80% seen once, with roughly 8.3% in the top ten. In germline, CDR1 is SGHNT, CDR2 YYREEE (reference sequence). The CDR3 is 14 amino acids. V lost 4 bases and J 1 base, leaving 8 bases between the germline ends.

The origin of this receptor is a man in his fifties or sixties with acute or convalescent COVID-19. Sequenced input: peripheral blood. This chain uses TRBV5-4 with TRBJ2-2; a possible D gene is TRBD1 (5 bases). The CDR3 sequence is CASSLTGNTGELFF. The CDR3, as DNA: TGTGCCAGCAGCCTCACAGGGAACACCGGGGAGCTGTTTTTT. Based on the CDR3 plus reference TRBV5-4 and TRBJ2-2, the full variable domain is ETGVTQSPTHLIKTRGQQVTLRCSSQSGHNTVSWYQQALGQGPQFIFQYYREEENGRGNFPPRFSGLQFPNYSSELNVNALELDDSALYLCASSLTGNTGELFFGEGSRLTVL.